This T cell receptor (beta chain) was recorded in a study of Tregs in tolerant kidney transplant recipients. Data came from immunoSEQ multiplex PCR; TCRdb stores just in-frame clones and leaves some out. The sample gives 50,000 to 85,000 clones, around nine tenths of which show up once; around 9.9% is in the top ten. The junction had 16 bases not matched to a gene; V was cut back by 4 bases and J by 0 bases. Per the germline V gene, CDR1 is SGDLS and CDR2 is YYNGEE. This CDR3 is built from 19 residues. This material consisted of CD8+ T cells from blood, taken before the transplant. The origin of this receptor is a human donor who received a combined kidney and bone marrow transplant. J is TRBJ2-3 and V is TRBV9, with 8 bases identical to TRBD2. The CDR3 DNA reads TGTGCCAGCAGCCATGCTCCCTTCACACTAGCGGTGAGCACAGATACGCAGTATTTT. Residues: CASSHAPFTLAVSTDTQYF.